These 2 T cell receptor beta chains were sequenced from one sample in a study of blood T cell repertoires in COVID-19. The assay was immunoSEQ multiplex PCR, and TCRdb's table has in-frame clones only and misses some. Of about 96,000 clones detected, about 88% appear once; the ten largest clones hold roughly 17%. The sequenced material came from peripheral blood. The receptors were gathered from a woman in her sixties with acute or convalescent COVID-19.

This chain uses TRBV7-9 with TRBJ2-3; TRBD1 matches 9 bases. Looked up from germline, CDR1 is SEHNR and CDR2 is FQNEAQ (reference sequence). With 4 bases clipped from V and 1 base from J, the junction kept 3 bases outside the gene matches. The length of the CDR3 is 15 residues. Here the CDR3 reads CASSWDRVGTDTQYF. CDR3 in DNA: TGTGCCAGCAGCTGGGACAGGGTCGGCACAGATACGCAGTATTTT.

In nucleotides, the CDR3 is TGTGCCAGCAGCCTCACACAGGGGGCCGTCTATGGCTACACCTTC. Its translation is CASSLTQGAVYGYTF. The rearrangement joins TRBV5-8 to TRBJ1-2, with 9 bases aligning to TRBD1. CDR3 length: 15 amino acids. The germline V gene has CDR1 SGHTS and CDR2 YDEGEE. Trimming cost V 4 bases and J 4 bases; bases outside gene matches: 8.